These 30 T cell receptor beta chains came from one sample sequenced in a study of breast tumors, draining lymph nodes, adjacent tissues. TCRdb itself ran the multiplex PCR reads through MiXCR, one entry per CDR3 protein. Seen here are fewer than 200,000 distinct CDR3 sequences, approximately 30% observed once, and the top ten hold 4.3%. Axillary draining lymph nodes of breast cancer patients supplied the node samples. Sequenced input: axillary lymph node tissue. The source of these receptors is a female donor with breast cancer. Some clones in this sample may be carry-over from other donors' samples.

Notes on this clonotype: This sequence may be a read error, since a much larger clone differs from it by one base. The V and J genes are TRBV11-2 and TRBJ2-7; D gene uncertain. Germline V gene data show CDR1 as SGHAT and CDR2 as FQNNGV. The length of the CDR3 is 15 residues. The CDR3 nucleotides read TGTGCCAGCAGCCCCCGTACGGCAGGCTCCTACGAGCGGTACTTC. Translating gives CASSPRTAGSYERYF.

As for this clonotype: One junction end does not reproduce the germline sequence, and a read error may be involved. The J gene is TRBJ1-3, the V gene TRBV10-3; D is unclear. CDR3 length: 13 amino acids. CDR1 and CDR2 (germline): ENHRY, SYGVKD. In nucleotides, the CDR3 is TGTGCCATCAGTGATATTGACGGAAGCACCATATATTTT. Translating gives CAISDIDGSTIYF.

Note on this clonotype: No conserved phenylalanine or tryptophan ends this CDR3, so it is likely a read error. The genes are TRBV9 and TRBJ2-7; D gene ambiguous. Trimming pared 4 bases from V and 3 bases from J, leaving 11 bases between. The germline V gene encodes CDR1 SGDLS and CDR2 YYNGEE. CDR3 size: 13 residues. The CDR3 reads CASSYGQDYEQYS. As DNA, the CDR3 is TGTGCCAGCAGCTATGGGCAGGACTACGAGCAGTACTCC.

The rearrangement uses TRBV11-2 and TRBJ2-1; 16 nucleotides align to TRBD2. After removal of 1 base from V and 2 bases from J, the junction contained 14 bases not matched to a gene. The CDR3 runs to 22 residues. Germline-derived CDR1 and CDR2 are SGHAT and FQNNGV. In DNA, the CDR3 is TGTGCCAGCAGCTTAGCGCCGGAGGCGGGGACTAGCGGGGGGGCAACCTACAATGAGCAGTTCTTC. Translating gives CASSLAPEAGTSGGATYNEQFF.

In its sample, this clonotype is medium-sized. The chain joins TRBV24-1 to TRBJ2-2; TRBD2 might be the D (6 bases). This CDR3 is 14 amino acids long. Germline V lookup: CDR1 KGHDR, CDR2 SFDVKD. The ends were cut back, 7 bases at V and 1 base at J, with 9 bases in the middle. The CDR3 sequence is CATREGMNTGELFF. DNA of the CDR3: TGTGCCACCAGGGAGGGGATGAACACCGGGGAGCTGTTTTTT.

This clonotype was seen only a few times. V and J are TRBV28 and TRBJ1-6; maybe TRBD1 (5 bases). The CDR3 is 19 residues long. Trimming cost V 4 bases and J 5 bases, with 24 bases left between them. The germline CDR1 and CDR2 sequences are MDHEN and SYDVKM. The DNA for the CDR3 is TGTGCCAGCAGTTACCCCCTGGGGCAGGCGACTACCCATAATTCACCCCTCCACTTT. This encodes CASSYPLGQATTHNSPLHF.

About this clonotype itself: This sequence may be a read error, since a much larger clone differs from it by one base. The chain employs TRBV19 and TRBJ2-3; D is ambiguous. CDR1 is LNHDA, CDR2 SQIVND, per germline (reference sequence). Trimming shortened V by 11 bases and J by 1 base, and 16 bases separated the two germline ends. This CDR3 region has 14 residues. In DNA, the CDR3 is TGTGCCGGTAAGGCCAGGACCCGCACAGATACGCAGTATTTT. Its translation: CAGKARTRTDTQYF.

The chain links TRBV28 to TRBJ2-3, with 9 bases identical to TRBD2. This CDR3 spans 16 amino acids. Germline trimming cut 6 bases from V and 4 bases from J; bases unmatched to any gene: 11. Germline CDR1 and CDR2: MDHEN and SYDVKM. The CDR3, as DNA: TGTGCCAGCAGCTCCACCGGACTAGCGTATGCAGATACGCAGTATTTT. Protein: CASSSTGLAYADTQYF.

Ten or more counts support this clonotype. The chain is built from TRBV12-3 or TRBV12-4 and TRBJ1-5; no firm D call. The CDR3 covers 13 residues. V lost 7 bases, J lost 3 bases, and 10 bases lay in between. The CDR3 reads CASISEFNQPQHF. The DNA for the CDR3 is TGTGCCAGCATCTCCGAGTTCAATCAGCCCCAGCATTTT.

As DNA, the CDR3 is TGTGCCTGGGTTTGGGCTAGCGGATACAATGAGCAGTTCTTC. Residues: CAWVWASGYNEQFF. This chain links TRBV30 with TRBJ2-1; 7 bases line up with TRBD2. From germline, CDR1 is GTSNPN and CDR2 SVGIG (reference sequence). Unmatched junction bases numbered 8, after V lost 5 bases and J lost 4 bases. There are 14 residues in the CDR3.

This clonotype was counted only a few times. The gene calls are TRBV19 and TRBJ1-1; unclear D gene. Germline lookup yields CDR1 LNHDA and CDR2 SQIVND (reference sequence). Trimming removed 9 bases from V and 0 bases from J, with 11 bases in between. CDR3 length: 13 amino acids. The CDR3, as DNA: TGTGCCAGCCGTAAAACTATGAACACTGAAGCTTTCTTT. It encodes CASRKTMNTEAFF.

This chain joins TRBV6-1 and TRBJ2-4; TRBD2 might be the D (6 bases). The CDR3 is 13 amino acids. The germline V gene encodes CDR1 MNHNS and CDR2 SASEGT. V was cut by 6 bases and J by 8 bases, with 14 bases left in between. The DNA of the CDR3 is TGTGCCAGCAGACAGGTTGGGGAGGACATTCAGTACTTC. As protein: CASRQVGEDIQYF.

The gene calls are TRBV6-1 and TRBJ2-7; D is ambiguous. This CDR3 contains 12 residues. Germline values: CDR1 MNHNS, CDR2 SASEGT. V was trimmed by 5 bases and J by 4 bases, leaving 9 bases between them. In DNA form, the CDR3 reads TGTGCCAGCAGTCCGGCAGAGTACGAGCAGTACTTC. Its translation is CASSPAEYEQYF.

This clonotype showed up many times. V gene TRBV29-1 combines with J gene TRBJ2-1; the D gene is possibly TRBD2 (5 bases). Per germline, CDR1 SQVTM and CDR2 ANQGSEA. V was pared by 7 bases and J by 4 bases, with 8 bases between. The CDR3 sequence is 11 residues long. The CDR3 sequence: CSAREYNEQFF. The CDR3 bases are TGCAGCGCACGGGAATACAATGAGCAGTTCTTC.

The sample holds many counts of this clonotype. The chain employs TRBV20-1 and TRBJ1-1; 11 positions agree with TRBD1. Germline assignment: CDR1 DFQATT and CDR2 SNEGSKA (reference sequence). This CDR3 has 16 residues. V shed 8 bases, J shed 2 bases, and the junction held 13 bases outside the gene matches. CDR3 protein: CSSSTDRGHQNTEAFF. Here the CDR3 DNA reads TGCAGTTCTTCTACGGACAGGGGGCACCAAAACACTGAAGCTTTCTTT.

V gene TRBV10-3 combines with J gene TRBJ2-5, with 9 nucleotides matching TRBD2. V was clipped by 8 bases and J by 5 bases; unmatched bases: 12. Germline CDR1 reads ENHRY; CDR2 reads SYGVKD. This CDR3 contains 15 residues. The CDR3 sequence: CAIALAGSMGETQYF. The CDR3, as DNA: TGTGCCATCGCTCTAGCGGGATCTATGGGGGAGACCCAGTACTTC.

This clonotype was counted at least ten times. The chain links TRBV20-1 to TRBJ1-5; TRBD1 matches at 7 bases. CDR1 DFQATT and CDR2 SNEGSKA come from the germline V gene (reference sequence). The CDR3 length is 14 residues. V lost 1 base and J lost 1; bases outside the gene matches: 1. CDR3 in amino acids: CSARARGSNQPQHF. The CDR3 DNA follows: TGCAGTGCTAGAGCCAGGGGGAGCAATCAGCCCCAGCATTTT.

This clonotype was seen at least ten times. The chain employs TRBV5-1 and TRBJ2-7; 7 bases agree with TRBD1. The germline CDR1 and CDR2 sequences are SGHRS and YFSETQ. The trim removed 5 bases at V and 6 bases at J, leaving 5 bases unmatched. The CDR3 runs 12 residues. The CDR3, as DNA: TGCGCCAGCAGATTAACAGGGGTCGAGCAGTACTTC. This encodes CASRLTGVEQYF.

This clonotype was recorded a few times. This chain uses TRBV11-1 with TRBJ1-1; 7 bases map to TRBD1. This CDR3 comprises 15 residues. The trim removed 0 bases at V and 4 bases at J, leaving 5 bases unmatched. The germline gives CDR1 SGHAT, CDR2 FQDESV (reference sequence). CDR3 coding DNA: TGTGCCAGCAGCTTAGCCGACAGGGAGGGCACTGAAGCTTTCTTT. Translation: CASSLADREGTEAFF.

In its sample, this clonotype was seen many times. The chain is built from TRBV18 and TRBJ2-7; TRBD2 agrees at 13 bases. V lost 0 bases and J lost 6; bases outside the gene matches: 5. This CDR3 region has 16 residues. Germline V CDR1 and CDR2: KGHSH, LQKENI. CDR3 amino acids: CASSPPTSGRPSEQYF. In nucleotides, the CDR3 is TGTGCCAGCTCACCACCGACTAGCGGGAGGCCGTCCGAGCAGTACTTC.

V is TRBV11-2 and J is TRBJ1-5, with 11 positions matching TRBD1. V gave up 1 base and J gave up 6 bases; unmatched junction bases: 5. This CDR3 region has 16 residues. CDR1 and CDR2 from the germline V gene are SGHAT and FQNNGV. The CDR3 bases are TGTGCCAGCAGCTTAGGGACAGGGGGCATCGGTCAGCCCCAGCATTTT. Its protein product is CASSLGTGGIGQPQHF.

This clonotype occurred many times. V is TRBV13 and J is TRBJ2-1, with 7 bases that match TRBD2. This CDR3 is built from 17 residues. CDR1 PRHDT and CDR2 FYEKMQ come from the germline V gene (reference sequence). V was clipped by 5 bases and J by 5 bases; unmatched bases: 15. In DNA form, the CDR3 reads TGTGCCAGCAGCCTAGCCCCTCTGACTAGCTACCACAATGAGCAGTTCTTC. Translation gives CASSLAPLTSYHNEQFF.

This clonotype showed up many times. This chain links TRBV12-3 or TRBV12-4 with TRBJ2-1; D tentatively reads TRBD1 or TRBD2 (5 bases each). Trimming removed 3 bases at V and 6 bases at J, with 18 bases between. The CDR3 runs to 16 residues. The CDR3 region is CASSLGTGRGINEQFF. In DNA, the CDR3 is TGTGCCAGCAGTTTGGGGACGGGACGGGGTATCAATGAGCAGTTCTTC.

As to this clonotype: Since no conserved phenylalanine or tryptophan closes the CDR3, a read error is the likely cause. No DNA is shown, since the ends of the CDR3 on it are uncertain; the CDR3 is the one TCRdb lists. V is TRBV5-1 and J is TRBJ2-1. Germline assignment: CDR1 SGHRS and CDR2 YFSETQ. The CDR3 length is 14 residues, termini included. The CDR3 loop reads CASSLVATSNEQLS.

The chain links TRBV6-5 to TRBJ1-5; D unclear. Germline V gives CDR1 MNHEY, CDR2 SVGAGI. V was pared by 10 bases and J by 16 bases, with 17 bases between. The CDR3 has 10 residues. The CDR3 region is CATNPSHRHF. DNA of the CDR3: TGTGCCACCAATCCCAGTCATCGTCATTTT.

This clonotype was counted a few times. The chain links TRBV7-9 to TRBJ1-1; D ambiguous. Trimming cost V 2 bases and J 2 bases, with 6 bases left between them. The CDR3 consists of 13 residues. Per the germline V gene, CDR1 is SEHNR and CDR2 is FQNEAQ (reference sequence). This CDR3 is CASSLTINTEAFF. The CDR3 nucleotides are TGTGCCAGCAGCTTAACTATCAACACTGAAGCTTTCTTT.

The sample holds many counts of this clonotype. The chain uses TRBV10-3 and TRBJ2-5, with 11 bases that match TRBD1. Per germline, CDR1 ENHRY and CDR2 SYGVKD. The CDR3 length is 15 residues. V dropped 6 bases and J dropped 5; count of bases not matched to a gene: 8. In DNA form, the CDR3 reads TGTGCCATCAGCCGAGGACAGGGGGCTACGGAGACCCAGTACTTC. This encodes CAISRGQGATETQYF.

About this clonotype itself: A much larger clone differs from this one at a single base, so this may be a read error. The chain combines TRBV7-2 with TRBJ1-1; the D gene is possibly TRBD1 (5 bases). Germline V gene data show CDR1 as SGHTA and CDR2 as FQGNSA. The CDR3 is made up of 13 amino acids. CDR3 loop: CASSSTAYTETFF. Here the CDR3 DNA reads TGTGCCAGCAGCTCGACAGCCTACACTGAAACTTTCTTT.

Points on this clonotype: A much larger clone lies a single base off, so this may be a read error. This chain links TRBV2 with TRBJ2-7, with 7 bases identical to TRBD1. This CDR3 contains 15 residues. From germline, CDR1 is SNHLY and CDR2 FYNNEI. With 5 bases clipped from V and 2 bases from J, the junction kept 9 bases outside the gene matches. In DNA form, the CDR3 reads TGTGCCAGCAGTTTTGCGACAGGGATCGCCTACGAGCAGTACTTC. It encodes CASSFATGIAYEQYF. Using reference TRBV2 and TRBJ2-7 for the parts outside the CDR3, the full variable domain is EPEVTQTPSHQVTQMGQEVILRCVPISNHLYFYWYRQILGQKVEFLVSFYNNEISEKSEIFDDQFSVERPDGSNFTLKIRSTKLEDSAMYFCASSFATGIAYEQYFGPGTRLTVT.

This sequence joins TRBV2 and TRBJ2-3, with 12 bases identical to TRBD2. This CDR3 contains 17 residues. Losses at the gene ends were 3 bases for V and 2 bases for J; bases not matched to a gene: 6. Germline V gives CDR1 SNHLY, CDR2 FYNNEI. The DNA of the CDR3 is TGTGCCAGCAGTGAGACGGGGACTAGCGGGTACACAGATACGCAGTATTTT. Translation: CASSETGTSGYTDTQYF.